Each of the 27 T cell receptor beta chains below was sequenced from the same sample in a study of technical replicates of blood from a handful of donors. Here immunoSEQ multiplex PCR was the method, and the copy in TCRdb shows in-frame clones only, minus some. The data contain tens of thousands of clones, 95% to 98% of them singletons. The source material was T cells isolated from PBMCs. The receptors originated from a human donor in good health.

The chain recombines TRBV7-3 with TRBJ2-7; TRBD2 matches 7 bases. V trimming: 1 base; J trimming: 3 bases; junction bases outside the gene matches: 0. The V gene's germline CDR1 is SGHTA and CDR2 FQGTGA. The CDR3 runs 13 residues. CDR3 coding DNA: TGTGCCAGCAGCTTAAGGGAGGGCTACGAGCAGTACTTC. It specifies CASSLREGYEQYF.

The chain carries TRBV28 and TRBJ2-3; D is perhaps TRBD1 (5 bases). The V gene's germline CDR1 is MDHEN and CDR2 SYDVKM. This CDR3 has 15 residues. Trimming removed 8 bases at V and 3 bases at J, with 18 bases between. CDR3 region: CASPPQGILTDTQYF. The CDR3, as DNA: TGTGCCAGCCCCCCTCAGGGTATATTGACAGATACGCAGTATTTT.

This CDR3 is CASSQDITGELFF. In DNA, the CDR3 is TGCGCCAGCAGCCAAGATATAACCGGGGAGCTGTTTTTT. The chain recombines TRBV4-3 with TRBJ2-2; the D is unclear. Germline assignment: CDR1 LGHNA and CDR2 YSLEER. The CDR3 has 13 amino acids. The ends were cut back, 0 bases at V and 5 bases at J, with 4 bases in the middle.

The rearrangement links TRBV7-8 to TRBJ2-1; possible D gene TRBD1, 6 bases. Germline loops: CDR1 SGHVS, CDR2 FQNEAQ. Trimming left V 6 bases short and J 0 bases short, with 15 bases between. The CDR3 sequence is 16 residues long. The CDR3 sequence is CASRADRWSSYNEQFF. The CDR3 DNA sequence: TGTGCCAGCAGGGCAGACAGGTGGAGCTCCTACAATGAGCAGTTCTTC.

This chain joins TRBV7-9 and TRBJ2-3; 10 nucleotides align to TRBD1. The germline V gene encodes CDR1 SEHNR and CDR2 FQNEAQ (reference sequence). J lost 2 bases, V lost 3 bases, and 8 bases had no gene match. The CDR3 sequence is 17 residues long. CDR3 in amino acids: CASSFPRGTGDTDTQYF. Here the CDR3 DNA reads TGTGCCAGCAGCTTCCCTCGTGGGACAGGGGACACAGATACGCAGTATTTT.

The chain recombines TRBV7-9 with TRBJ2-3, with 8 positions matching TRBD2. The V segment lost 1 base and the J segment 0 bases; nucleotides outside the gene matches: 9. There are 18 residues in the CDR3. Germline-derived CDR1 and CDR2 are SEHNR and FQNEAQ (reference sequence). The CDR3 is CASSLGGLAFISTDTQYF. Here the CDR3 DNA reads TGTGCCAGCAGCTTAGGAGGACTAGCTTTTATCAGCACAGATACGCAGTATTTT.

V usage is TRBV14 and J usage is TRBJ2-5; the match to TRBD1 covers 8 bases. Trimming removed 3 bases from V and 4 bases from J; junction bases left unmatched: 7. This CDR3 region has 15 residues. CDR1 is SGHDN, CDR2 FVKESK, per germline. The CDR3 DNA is TGTGCCAGCAGCCAGATCCAGGGGGCACGAGAGACCCAGTACTTC. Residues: CASSQIQGARETQYF.

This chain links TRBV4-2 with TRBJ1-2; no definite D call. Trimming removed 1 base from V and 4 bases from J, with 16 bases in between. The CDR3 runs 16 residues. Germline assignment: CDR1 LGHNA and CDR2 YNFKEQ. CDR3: CASSQAESYYTYGYTF. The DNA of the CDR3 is TGTGCCAGCAGCCAAGCTGAATCTTACTACACCTATGGCTACACCTTC.

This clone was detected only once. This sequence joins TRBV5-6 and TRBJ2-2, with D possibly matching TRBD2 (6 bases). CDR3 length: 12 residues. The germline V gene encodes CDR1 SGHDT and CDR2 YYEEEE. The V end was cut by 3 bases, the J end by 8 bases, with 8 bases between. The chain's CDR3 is CASSSGGGELFF. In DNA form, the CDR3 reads TGTGCCAGCAGCTCCGGAGGGGGGGAGCTGTTTTTT.

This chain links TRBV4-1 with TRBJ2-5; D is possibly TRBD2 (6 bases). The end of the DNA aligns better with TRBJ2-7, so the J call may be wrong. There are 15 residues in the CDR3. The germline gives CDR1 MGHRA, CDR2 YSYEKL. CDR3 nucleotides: TGCGCCAGCACCGACGGCCGGCGGGGATCCTACGAGCAGTACTTC. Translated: CASTDGRRGSYEQYF.

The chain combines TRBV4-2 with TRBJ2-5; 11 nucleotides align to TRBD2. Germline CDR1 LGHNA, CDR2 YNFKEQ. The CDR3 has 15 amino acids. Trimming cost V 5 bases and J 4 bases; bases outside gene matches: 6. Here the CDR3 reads CASSYTGTSGETQYF. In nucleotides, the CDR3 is TGTGCCAGCAGCTATACCGGGACTAGCGGAGAGACCCAGTACTTC.

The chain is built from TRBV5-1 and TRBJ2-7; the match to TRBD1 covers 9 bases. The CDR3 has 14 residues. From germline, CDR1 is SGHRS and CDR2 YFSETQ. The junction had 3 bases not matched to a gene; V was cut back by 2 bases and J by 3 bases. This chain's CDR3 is CASSFGTGLYEQYF. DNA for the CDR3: TGCGCCAGCAGCTTCGGGACAGGGCTCTACGAGCAGTACTTC.

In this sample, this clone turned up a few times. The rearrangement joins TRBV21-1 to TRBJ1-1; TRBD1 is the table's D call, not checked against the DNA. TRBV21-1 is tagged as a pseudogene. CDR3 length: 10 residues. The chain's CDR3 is CASSGAEAFF. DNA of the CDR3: TGTGCCAGCAGCGGGGCGGAAGCTTTCTTT.

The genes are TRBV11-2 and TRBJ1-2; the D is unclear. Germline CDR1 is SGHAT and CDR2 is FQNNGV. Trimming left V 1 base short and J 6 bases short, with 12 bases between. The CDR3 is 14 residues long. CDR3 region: CASSLAGNEDGYTF. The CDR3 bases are TGTGCCAGCAGCTTAGCGGGGAACGAGGATGGCTACACCTTC.

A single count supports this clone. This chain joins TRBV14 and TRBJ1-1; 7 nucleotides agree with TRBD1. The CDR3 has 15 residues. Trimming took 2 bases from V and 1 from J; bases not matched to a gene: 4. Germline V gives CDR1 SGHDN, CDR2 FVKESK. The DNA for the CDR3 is TGTGCCAGCAGCCAATGGACAGGAAGGAACACTGAAGCTTTCTTT. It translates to CASSQWTGRNTEAFF.

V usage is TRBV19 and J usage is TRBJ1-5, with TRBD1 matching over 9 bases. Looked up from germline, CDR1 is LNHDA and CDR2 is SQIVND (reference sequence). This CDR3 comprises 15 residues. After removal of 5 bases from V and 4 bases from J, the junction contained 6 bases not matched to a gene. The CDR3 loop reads CASSVSGTGNQPQHF. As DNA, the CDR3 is TGTGCCAGTAGTGTCTCCGGGACAGGGAATCAGCCCCAGCATTTT.

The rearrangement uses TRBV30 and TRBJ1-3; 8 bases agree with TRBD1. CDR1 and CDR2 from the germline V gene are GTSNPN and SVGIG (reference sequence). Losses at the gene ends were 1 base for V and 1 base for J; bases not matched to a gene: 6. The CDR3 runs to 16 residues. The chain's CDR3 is CAWSETGGFSGNTIYF. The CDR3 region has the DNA TGTGCCTGGAGTGAAACAGGGGGATTTTCTGGAAACACCATATATTTT.

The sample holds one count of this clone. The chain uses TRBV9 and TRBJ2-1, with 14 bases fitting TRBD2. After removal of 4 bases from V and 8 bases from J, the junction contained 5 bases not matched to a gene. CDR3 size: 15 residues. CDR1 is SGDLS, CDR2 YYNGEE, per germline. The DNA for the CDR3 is TGTGCCAGCAGCCCAGGACTAGCGGGAGGCTATGAGCAGTTCTTC. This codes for CASSPGLAGGYEQFF.

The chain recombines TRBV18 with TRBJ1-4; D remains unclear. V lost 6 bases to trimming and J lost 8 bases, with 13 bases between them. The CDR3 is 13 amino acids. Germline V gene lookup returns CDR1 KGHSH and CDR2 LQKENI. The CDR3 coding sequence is TGTGCCAGCTCTCTAGGACTAGACGAAAAACTGTTTTTT. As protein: CASSLGLDEKLFF.

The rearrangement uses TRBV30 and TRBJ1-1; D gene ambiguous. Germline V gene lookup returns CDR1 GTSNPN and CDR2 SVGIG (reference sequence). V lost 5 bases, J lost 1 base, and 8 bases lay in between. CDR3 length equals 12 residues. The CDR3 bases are TGTGCCTGGCGACTTGGGAACACTGAAGCTTTCTTT. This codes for CAWRLGNTEAFF.

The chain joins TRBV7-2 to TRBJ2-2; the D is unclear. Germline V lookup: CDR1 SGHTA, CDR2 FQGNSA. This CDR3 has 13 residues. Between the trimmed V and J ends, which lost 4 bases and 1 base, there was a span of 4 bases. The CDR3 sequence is CASSSRNTGELFF. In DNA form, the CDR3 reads TGTGCCAGCAGCTCGAGGAACACCGGGGAGCTGTTTTTT.

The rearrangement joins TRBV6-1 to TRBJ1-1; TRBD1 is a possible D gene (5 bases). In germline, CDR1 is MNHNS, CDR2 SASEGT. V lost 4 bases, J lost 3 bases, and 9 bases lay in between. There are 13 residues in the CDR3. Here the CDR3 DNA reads TGTGCCAGCAGTGCCCGGGGGGACACTGAAGCTTTCTTT. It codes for CASSARGDTEAFF.

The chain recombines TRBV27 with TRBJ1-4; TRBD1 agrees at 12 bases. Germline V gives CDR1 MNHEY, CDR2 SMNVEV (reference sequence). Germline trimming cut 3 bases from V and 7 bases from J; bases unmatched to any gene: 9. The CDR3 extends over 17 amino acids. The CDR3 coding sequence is TGTGCCAGCAGTTTTCTTCGGGACAGGGGGCGCGGTGAAAAACTGTTTTTT. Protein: CASSFLRDRGRGEKLFF.

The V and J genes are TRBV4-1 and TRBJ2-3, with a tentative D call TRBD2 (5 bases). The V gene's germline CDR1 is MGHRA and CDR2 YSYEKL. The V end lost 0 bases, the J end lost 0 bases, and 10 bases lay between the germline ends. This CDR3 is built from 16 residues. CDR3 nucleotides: TGCGCCAGCAGCCAAGAAGGCGGGTCCAGCACAGATACGCAGTATTTT. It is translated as CASSQEGGSSTDTQYF.

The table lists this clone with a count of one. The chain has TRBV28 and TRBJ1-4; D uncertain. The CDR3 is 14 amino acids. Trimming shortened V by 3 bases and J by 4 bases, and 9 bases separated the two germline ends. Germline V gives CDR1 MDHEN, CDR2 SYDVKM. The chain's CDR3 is CASSFTFGNEKLFF. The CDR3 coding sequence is TGTGCCAGCAGTTTTACCTTCGGTAATGAAAAACTGTTTTTT.

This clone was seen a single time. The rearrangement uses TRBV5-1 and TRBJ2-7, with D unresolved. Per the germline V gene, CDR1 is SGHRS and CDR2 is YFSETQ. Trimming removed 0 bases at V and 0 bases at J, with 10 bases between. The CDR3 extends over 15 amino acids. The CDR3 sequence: CASSLEAFSSYEQYF. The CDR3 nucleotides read TGCGCCAGCAGCTTGGAAGCGTTCAGCTCCTACGAGCAGTACTTC.

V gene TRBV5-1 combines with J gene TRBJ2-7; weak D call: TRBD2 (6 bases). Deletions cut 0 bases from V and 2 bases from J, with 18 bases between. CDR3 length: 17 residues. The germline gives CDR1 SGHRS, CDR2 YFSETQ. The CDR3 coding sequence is TGCGCCAGCAGCTTGGGGGTACTTGGGACTGTTACCTACGAGCAGTACTTC. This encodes CASSLGVLGTVTYEQYF.